This is a list of T cell receptor beta chains from one sample in a study of T cell changes during pregnancy in multiple sclerosis. Generated by immunoSEQ multiplex PCR, the TCRdb table keeps only in-frame clones and is missing some. The sample holds some 80,000 clones, roughly nine tenths seen once. Sequencing used peripheral blood, obtained in the first trimester of pregnancy. These receptors all stem from a female donor with multiple sclerosis, enrolled in a pregnancy study. Both conserved end residues are part of each CDR3. A D gene is named only where the DNA matches it firmly. Size is omitted from some rows. Given values are once, few, many or a class for expanded clones.

D gene,clone size,V gene,J gene,CDR3 DNA,CDR3 protein
.,.,TRBV27,TRBJ2-7,TGTGCCAGCAGGTTAGGGGCGAATGAGCAGTACTTC,CASRLGANEQYF
TRBD2,.,TRBV5-1,TRBJ2-2,TGCGCCAGCGGACTAGCGGGAGCCACCACCGGGGAGCTGTTTTTT,CASGLAGATTGELFF
.,.,TRBV15,TRBJ2-2,TGTGCCACCCGGTCTGCTAACTTGTGGGAGCTGTTTTTT,CATRSANLWELFF
TRBD1,.,TRBV28,TRBJ2-1,TGTGCCAGCAGTCGGGACAGGGGCAGGAATGAGCAGTTCTTC,CASSRDRGRNEQFF
.,.,TRBV7-9,TRBJ1-2,TGTGCCAGCAGCGTCAATAACTATGGCTACACCTTC,CASSVNNYGYTF
.,.,TRBV29-1,TRBJ1-1,TGCAGCGTTGTAATTGTAGGGGCTGAAGCTTTCTTT,CSVVIVGAEAFF
TRBD1,.,TRBV5-6,TRBJ2-7,TGTGCCAGCCTGGAAGGGGGCCGAAGCTACGAGCAGTACTTC,CASLEGGRSYEQYF
TRBD1,.,TRBV10-3,TRBJ1-2,TGTGCCATCGGGAGACAGGGGCCAAGGAACTATGGCTACACCTTC,CAIGRQGPRNYGYTF
TRBD1,.,TRBV19,TRBJ2-1,TGTGCCAGTATTACAGGGGACCATGAGCAGTTCTTC,CASITGDHEQFF
TRBD2,.,TRBV9,TRBJ2-1,TGTGCCAGCAGCGCGGGGTTTAGCGGGGGGGCCTCAAATGAGCAGTTCTTC,CASSAGFSGGASNEQFF
.,.,TRBV6-5,TRBJ1-4,TGTGCCAGCAAGGGGGAAAAACTGTTTTTT,CASKGEKLFF
.,.,TRBV30,TRBJ2-3,TGTGCCTGGACTTCCGGCACAGATACGCAGTATTTT,CAWTSGTDTQYF
.,few,TRBV19,TRBJ1-5,TGTGCCAGTAGTTTAGCCCCCCCGGAGCCCCAGCATTTT,CASSLAPPEPQHF
TRBD2,.,TRBV14,TRBJ2-1,TGTGCCAGCAGCCAAGAACGGGGGAGGGCCTATGAGCAGTTCTTC,CASSQERGRAYEQFF
TRBD1,.,TRBV4-2,TRBJ1-2,TGTGCCAGCAGCCAAGCCCGATTAACAGGGGTGCCTAACTATGGCTACACCTTC,CASSQARLTGVPNYGYTF
TRBD1,.,TRBV27,TRBJ1-4,TGTGCCAGCAGTTTATTGGGACAGGGGAATGAAAAACTGTTTTTT,CASSLLGQGNEKLFF
.,.,TRBV4-1,TRBJ2-3,TGCGCCAGCTCGGGGGGCACCACAGATAGTACGGATTTT,CASSGGTTDSTDF
.,.,TRBV11-3,TRBJ2-7,TGTGCCACCGGGACACCCCATACGGAGCAGTACTTC,CATGTPHTEQYF
.,.,TRBV30,TRBJ1-4,TGTGCCTGGAGCCTAACTAGAGGGAATGAAAAACTGTTTTTT,CAWSLTRGNEKLFF
TRBD1,.,TRBV29-1,TRBJ2-6,TGCAGCGTGCCACCTCGGACAGGGAGGGCCAACGTCCTGACTTTC,CSVPPRTGRANVLTF
.,.,TRBV6-5,TRBJ1-3,TGTGCCAGCAGTTTAGTCCGGAGCTCTGGAAACACCATATATTTT,CASSLVRSSGNTIYF
TRBD2,once,TRBV5-6,TRBJ2-2,TGTGCCAGCAGCTTGGAGTTAGCGGGATATACCGGGGAGCTGTTTTTT,CASSLELAGYTGELFF
TRBD2,.,TRBV5-4,TRBJ2-1,TGTGCCAGCAGCTTGGTCGAACTAGCGGGAGGGGGGGAGCAGTTCTTC,CASSLVELAGGGEQFF
TRBD1,few,TRBV18,TRBJ1-1,TGTGCCAGCTCAAGGAGTGGACAGGGGAACACTGAAGCTTTCTTT,CASSRSGQGNTEAFF
TRBD2,.,TRBV29-1,TRBJ2-7,TGCAGCGTTGTGGGGGAGGGCGAGCAGTACTTC,CSVVGEGEQYF
.,.,TRBV29-1,TRBJ2-1,TGCAGCGTTGAGAGGGCCCACAATGAGCAGTTCTTC,CSVERAHNEQFF
TRBD1,.,TRBV14,TRBJ2-1,TGTGCCAGCAGCCAAGATTGGGGCAGGGGGCTGGTCGATGAGCAGTTCTTC,CASSQDWGRGLVDEQFF
.,.,TRBV7-9,TRBJ1-2,TGTGCCAGCAGCTTCCCCTCAGAAGACTATGGCTACACCTTC,CASSFPSEDYGYTF
.,.,TRBV5-4,TRBJ1-1,TGTGCCAGCAGCTTAACTAAGAACACTGAAGCTTTCTTT,CASSLTKNTEAFF
.,.,TRBV4-2,TRBJ2-7,TGTGCCAGCAGCCAAGATGCCCTGGAGGGGTACGAGCAGTACTTC,CASSQDALEGYEQYF
.,.,TRBV15,TRBJ1-2,TGTGCCACCAGCAGAGAATTAACCGGAGACCACCGCTATGGCTACACCTTC,CATSRELTGDHRYGYTF
TRBD2,.,TRBV4-1,TRBJ2-6,TGCGCCAGCAGCCAAGAACTAGCGGGAGTCGACGTCCTGACTTTC,CASSQELAGVDVLTF
TRBD1,.,TRBV10-3,TRBJ1-1,TGTGCCATCAGTGATCACAGGGGGAGCGGCACTGAAGCTTTCTTT,CAISDHRGSGTEAFF
.,.,TRBV20-1,TRBJ2-1,TGCAGTGCTGGGACTGTCTATGAGCAGTTCTTC,CSAGTVYEQFF
.,medium-sized,TRBV27,TRBJ1-2,TGTGCCAGCAGTTTGTCTGTGGAGGTCTATGGCTACACCTTC,CASSLSVEVYGYTF